This T cell receptor beta chain is from a study of OX40 agonist ivuxolimab in advanced cancers. Study details: Hepatocellular carcinoma, melanoma, renal cell or head and neck cancer occurred in dose-escalation patients. A mean age of roughly 60 years, range about 23 to 80, was recorded, and around 85% were male.

Using immunoSEQ multiplex PCR, the repertoire was profiled, and TCRdb retains in-frame clones only, with some absent. The data contain almost 45,000 clones, 70% to 90% of them seen just once; the ten biggest clones take up more than 15%. Study outcomes and limitations: There was clonal expansion of CD4+ and CD8+ blood T cells by week 6 at 0.1 to 3.0 mg/kg.

V lost 8 bases to trimming and J lost 7 bases; unmatched junction nucleotides: 6. The CDR3 extends over 12 amino acids. Germline V gene sequence: CDR1 SNHLY, CDR2 FYNNEI. About this clone itself: Its specificity is unknown.

Here the sequenced sample was CD4+ or CD8+ T cells sorted from blood, taken in a trial of the OX40 agonist ivuxolimab. The source is an adult with an advanced solid tumor such as melanoma, head and neck, liver or kidney cancer. The V call is TRBV2, the J call TRBJ1-1, with TRBD1 identical over 8 bases. CDR3 amino acids: CASPAGTGEAFF. The CDR3 DNA reads TGTGCCAGCCCTGCTGGGACAGGTGAAGCTTTCTTT.